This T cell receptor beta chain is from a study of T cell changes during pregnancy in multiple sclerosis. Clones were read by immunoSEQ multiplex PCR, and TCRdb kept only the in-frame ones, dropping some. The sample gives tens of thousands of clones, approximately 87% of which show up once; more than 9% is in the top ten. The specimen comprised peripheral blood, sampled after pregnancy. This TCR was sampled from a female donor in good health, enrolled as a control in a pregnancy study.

For the CDR3, the DNA is TGTGCCAGCAGCTTAGACAGAGCGGGAAGGGTTAGCACAGATACGCAGTATTTT. Translated, it gives CASSLDRAGRVSTDTQYF. V is TRBV11-2 and J is TRBJ2-3; 7 nucleotides agree with TRBD2. Germline CDR1 and CDR2: SGHAT and FQNNGV. J was trimmed by 0 bases and V by 0 bases; bases with no gene match: 9. The CDR3 length is 18 residues.